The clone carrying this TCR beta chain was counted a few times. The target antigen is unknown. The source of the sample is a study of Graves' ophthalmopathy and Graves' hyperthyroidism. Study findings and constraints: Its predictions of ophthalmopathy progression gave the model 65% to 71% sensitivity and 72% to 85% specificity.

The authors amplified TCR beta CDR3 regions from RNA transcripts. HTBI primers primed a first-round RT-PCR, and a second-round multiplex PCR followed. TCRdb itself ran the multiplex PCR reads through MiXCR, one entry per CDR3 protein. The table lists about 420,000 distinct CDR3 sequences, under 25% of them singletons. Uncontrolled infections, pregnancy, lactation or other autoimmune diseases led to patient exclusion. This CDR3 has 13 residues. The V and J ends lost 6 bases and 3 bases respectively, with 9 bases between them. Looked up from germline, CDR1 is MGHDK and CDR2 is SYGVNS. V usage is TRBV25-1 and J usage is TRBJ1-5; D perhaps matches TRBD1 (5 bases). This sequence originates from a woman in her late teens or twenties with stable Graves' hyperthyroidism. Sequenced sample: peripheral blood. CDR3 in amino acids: CASSEGDNQPQHF. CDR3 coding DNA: TGTGCCAGCAGCGAAGGGGACAATCAGCCCCAGCATTTT.